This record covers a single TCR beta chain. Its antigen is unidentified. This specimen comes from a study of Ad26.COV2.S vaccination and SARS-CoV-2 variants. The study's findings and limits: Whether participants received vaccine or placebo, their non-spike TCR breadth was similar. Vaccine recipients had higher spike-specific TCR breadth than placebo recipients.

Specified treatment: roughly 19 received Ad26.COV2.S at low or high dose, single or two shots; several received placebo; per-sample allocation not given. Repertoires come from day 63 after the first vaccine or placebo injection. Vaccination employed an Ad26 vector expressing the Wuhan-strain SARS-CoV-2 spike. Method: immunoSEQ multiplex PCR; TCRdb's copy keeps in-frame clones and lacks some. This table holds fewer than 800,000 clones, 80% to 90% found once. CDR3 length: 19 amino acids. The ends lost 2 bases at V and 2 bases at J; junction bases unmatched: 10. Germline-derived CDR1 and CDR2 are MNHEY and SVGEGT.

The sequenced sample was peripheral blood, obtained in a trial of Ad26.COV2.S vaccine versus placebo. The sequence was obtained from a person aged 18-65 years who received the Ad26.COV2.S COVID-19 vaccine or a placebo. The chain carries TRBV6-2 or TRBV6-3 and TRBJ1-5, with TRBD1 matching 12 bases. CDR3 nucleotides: TGTGCCAGCAGTTACGGACACCGGGACAGGGGGCCGGGCAATCAGCCCCAGCATTTT. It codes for CASSYGHRDRGPGNQPQHF.